The rows below give T cell receptor beta chains drawn from one sample of a study of cytomegalovirus exposure and HLA in healthy donors. Assay: immunoSEQ multiplex PCR; the TCRdb copy retains only in-frame clones and omits some. This table has a few hundred thousand clones, about nine tenths appearing once. Sequenced input: PBMCs. The receptors derive from a woman younger than 35 in good health and CMV-seronegative. Each CDR3 is given with its conserved first and last residue. The order of the fields is V gene, J gene, D gene, clone size, CDR3 DNA, CDR3 protein. The D gene is left open where the match is weak. Clone size appears in some rows only: once, few, many, or a class for an expanded clone.

V gene: TRBV11-3; J gene: TRBJ2-7; D gene: TRBD1; clone size: .; CDR3 DNA: TGTGCCAGCAGCCGACAGGGGGGCTCCTACGAGCAGTACTTC; CDR3 protein: CASSRQGGSYEQYF
V gene: TRBV18; J gene: TRBJ2-7; D gene: TRBD1; clone size: once; CDR3 DNA: TGTGCCAGCTCACCACGAGGCCTAACAGGGGGCACCCTGTCCTACGAGCAGTACTTC; CDR3 protein: CASSPRGLTGGTLSYEQYF
V gene: TRBV27; J gene: TRBJ2-5; D gene: TRBD2; clone size: .; CDR3 DNA: TGTGCCAGCAGTTTCAGCCCCGGGACTAGCGGAGTGGGGGGGGAGACCCAGTACTTC; CDR3 protein: CASSFSPGTSGVGGETQYF
V gene: TRBV19; J gene: TRBJ1-3; D gene: .; clone size: .; CDR3 DNA: TGTGCCAGTACCCCCCTAGCAGTGTCTGGAAACACCATATATTTT; CDR3 protein: CASTPLAVSGNTIYF
V gene: TRBV4-3; J gene: TRBJ2-7; D gene: .; clone size: .; CDR3 DNA: TGCGCCAGCAGCCAAGGGACAGTCTCCTACGAGCAGTACTTC; CDR3 protein: CASSQGTVSYEQYF
V gene: TRBV7-6; J gene: TRBJ2-7; D gene: .; clone size: .; CDR3 DNA: TGTGCCAGCAGCTTATCTCCGGCAGGGGTAAACGAGCAGTACTTC; CDR3 protein: CASSLSPAGVNEQYF
V gene: TRBV7-7; J gene: TRBJ2-2; D gene: TRBD2; clone size: .; CDR3 DNA: TGTGCTAGCAGCCCCTCTAGCGGGAGTACCGGGGAGCTGTTTTTT; CDR3 protein: CASSPSSGSTGELFF
V gene: TRBV7-3; J gene: TRBJ2-5; D gene: TRBD1; clone size: .; CDR3 DNA: TGTGCCAGCAGCCCAGGGACAGCTAATCAAGAGACCCAGTACTTC; CDR3 protein: CASSPGTANQETQYF
V gene: TRBV7-7; J gene: TRBJ2-2; D gene: .; clone size: .; CDR3 DNA: TGTGCCAGCAGCTTGTCAGGCAACACCGGGGAGCTGTTTTTT; CDR3 protein: CASSLSGNTGELFF
V gene: TRBV2; J gene: TRBJ1-5; D gene: .; clone size: once; CDR3 DNA: TGTGCCAGCTCCCCCCGACAGAATATTCCCCAGCATTTT; CDR3 protein: CASSPRQNIPQHF
V gene: TRBV29-1; J gene: TRBJ1-1; D gene: .; clone size: .; CDR3 DNA: TGCAGCGTCGGGGGGGGACTCATGAACACTGAAGCTTTCTTT; CDR3 protein: CSVGGGLMNTEAFF
V gene: TRBV6-5; J gene: TRBJ1-2; D gene: TRBD1; clone size: .; CDR3 DNA: TGTGCCAGCAGTTATGGACAGGGGGCGGAAGGCTACACCTTC; CDR3 protein: CASSYGQGAEGYTF
V gene: TRBV6-1; J gene: TRBJ2-1; D gene: .; clone size: .; CDR3 DNA: TGTGCCAGCAGTCTTCCGACTAGTCCCAATGAGCAGTTCTTC; CDR3 protein: CASSLPTSPNEQFF
V gene: TRBV4-3; J gene: TRBJ2-1; D gene: .; clone size: .; CDR3 DNA: TGCGCCAGCAGCCAAGATTATTCGGCGGTCTCCTACAATGAGCAGTTCTTC; CDR3 protein: CASSQDYSAVSYNEQFF
V gene: TRBV7-9; J gene: TRBJ1-2; D gene: .; clone size: .; CDR3 DNA: TGTGCCAGCAGCCGGCTCCTCCGGGGGGAGCTCTATGGCTACACCTTC; CDR3 protein: CASSRLLRGELYGYTF
V gene: TRBV28; J gene: TRBJ2-7; D gene: .; clone size: .; CDR3 DNA: TGTGCCAGCAGGCCACAGGGTCCTACGGACGAGCAGTACTTC; CDR3 protein: CASRPQGPTDEQYF
V gene: TRBV4-2; J gene: TRBJ1-3; D gene: TRBD1; clone size: .; CDR3 DNA: TGTGCCAGCAGCCAAGATCTCTTGCGCGGGACAGGGGGTAAGGTCTCTGGAAACACCATATATTTT; CDR3 protein: CASSQDLLRGTGGKVSGNTIYF
V gene: TRBV4-2; J gene: TRBJ2-3; D gene: TRBD2; clone size: .; CDR3 DNA: TGTGCCAGCAGCCAAGATCAGCGTAGCGGGAGTAAAGCAGATACGCAGTATTTT; CDR3 protein: CASSQDQRSGSKADTQYF
V gene: TRBV27; J gene: TRBJ2-7; D gene: TRBD2; clone size: .; CDR3 DNA: TGTGCCAGCAGTTCCTGGCTAGCGGGAGGAAACTACGAGCAGTACTTC; CDR3 protein: CASSSWLAGGNYEQYF
V gene: TRBV7-3; J gene: TRBJ2-7; D gene: TRBD1; clone size: few; CDR3 DNA: TGTGCCAGCAGCGCTGGACAGGGGGGAGAGCAGTACTTC; CDR3 protein: CASSAGQGGEQYF
V gene: TRBV27; J gene: TRBJ1-5; D gene: TRBD1; clone size: .; CDR3 DNA: TGTGCCAGCCGAGACAGGGGGGGTCAGCCCCAGCATTTT; CDR3 protein: CASRDRGGQPQHF
V gene: TRBV2; J gene: TRBJ2-1; D gene: TRBD2; clone size: .; CDR3 DNA: TGTGCCAGCAGTGCTGAGACGGGAGGGCCATATGAGCAGTTCTTC; CDR3 protein: CASSAETGGPYEQFF
V gene: TRBV7-6; J gene: TRBJ2-2; D gene: .; clone size: .; CDR3 DNA: TGTGCCAGCAGGCCACAGGGTCGGGCCGGGGAGCTGTTTTTT; CDR3 protein: CASRPQGRAGELFF
V gene: TRBV5-1; J gene: TRBJ1-1; D gene: .; clone size: .; CDR3 DNA: TGCGCCAGCAGCTTGACAGTTAACACTGAAGCTTTCTTT; CDR3 protein: CASSLTVNTEAFF
V gene: TRBV7-3; J gene: TRBJ2-1; D gene: TRBD2; clone size: .; CDR3 DNA: TGTGCCAGCAGCGTCGGACTAGCGGGAGCCGGCAATGAGCAGTTCTTC; CDR3 protein: CASSVGLAGAGNEQFF
V gene: TRBV7-3; J gene: TRBJ2-3; D gene: .; clone size: .; CDR3 DNA: TGTGCCAGCAGCTTAAGTCGGGGGTCGGGAGATACGCAGTATTTT; CDR3 protein: CASSLSRGSGDTQYF
V gene: TRBV9; J gene: TRBJ1-4; D gene: TRBD1; clone size: .; CDR3 DNA: TGTGCCAGCAGCGCGGACGGGACAGGGGCAGGAAAACTGTTTTTT; CDR3 protein: CASSADGTGAGKLFF
V gene: TRBV27; J gene: TRBJ2-4; D gene: TRBD1; clone size: .; CDR3 DNA: TGTGCCAGCAGTTCCACGACAGGGGGCAAAAACATTCAGTACTTC; CDR3 protein: CASSSTTGGKNIQYF
V gene: TRBV6-1; J gene: TRBJ2-7; D gene: TRBD1; clone size: .; CDR3 DNA: TGTGCCAGCATGGTGGGACAGCCCAGCTACGAGCAGTACTTC; CDR3 protein: CASMVGQPSYEQYF
V gene: TRBV18; J gene: TRBJ2-7; D gene: .; clone size: .; CDR3 DNA: TGTGCCAGCTCACGGGGAGCAGGGGAGGGTTACGAGCAGTACTTC; CDR3 protein: CASSRGAGEGYEQYF
V gene: TRBV28; J gene: TRBJ1-2; D gene: .; clone size: few; CDR3 DNA: TGTGCCAGCAGTCCTGACAGGTTCTATGGCTACACCTTC; CDR3 protein: CASSPDRFYGYTF
V gene: TRBV5-1; J gene: TRBJ2-7; D gene: .; clone size: .; CDR3 DNA: TGCGCCAGCAGCCCATATGGAGGGGCCGGGTACGAGCAGTACTTC; CDR3 protein: CASSPYGGAGYEQYF